Following are 32 T cell receptor beta chains from one sample sequenced in a study of patients and donors after allogeneic stem cell transplantation. MiXCR was run by TCRdb on the RT-PCR reads, yielding one entry per CDR3 protein. The sample includes approximately 200,000 distinct CDR3 sequences, over 30% of them seen just once. Sequencing input: blood, either unsorted or a sorted T cell fraction (not recorded which). The receptor source for this set is a human donor who was either an allogeneic HSCT recipient or a stem cell or donor lymphocyte infusion donor (not recorded which). It is not recorded whose cells these are; they may come from a transplant donor.

This clonotype has only one observation. The chain links TRBV9 to TRBJ2-1; 9 bases fit TRBD2. CDR1 and CDR2 from the germline V gene are SGDLS and YYNGEE. V was pared by 0 bases and J by 4 bases, with 5 bases of the junction left unmatched. The length of the CDR3 is 16 residues. The CDR3: CASSVGIAGDYNEQFF. The CDR3 DNA sequence: TGTGCCAGCAGCGTAGGAATAGCGGGGGATTACAATGAGCAGTTCTTC.

This sequence joins TRBV3-1 and TRBJ1-5, with TRBD1 matching 7 bases. Germline CDR1 LGHDT, CDR2 YNNKEL (reference sequence). The CDR3 runs to 15 residues. Trimming took 1 base from V and 3 from J; bases not matched to a gene: 3. The CDR3, as DNA: TGTGCCAGCAGCCAAGGGGGACAGACCAATCAGCCCCAGCATTTT. Translating it yields CASSQGGQTNQPQHF.

The chain couples TRBV12-3 or TRBV12-4 to TRBJ2-3; 10 nucleotides match TRBD2. This CDR3 is 17 amino acids long. V lost 3 bases, J lost 0 bases, and 6 bases stayed unmatched. The CDR3 DNA reads as TGTGCCAGCAGTTTGGCGTGGACTAGCGGAAGCACAGATACGCAGTATTTT. Translation: CASSLAWTSGSTDTQYF.

This clonotype was seen a handful of times. The chain joins TRBV7-2 to TRBJ1-5, with no clear D. V was clipped by 1 base and J by 7 bases, with 8 bases between them. Germline CDR1 reads SGHTA; CDR2 reads FQGNSA. The CDR3 runs to 13 residues. CDR3 sequence: CASSLGADQPQHF. The CDR3 DNA reads TGTGCCAGCAGCTTAGGGGCAGACCAGCCCCAGCATTTT.

V is TRBV4-3 and J is TRBJ2-7; weak D call: TRBD2 (6 bases). The CDR3 loop spans 14 amino acids. The V and J ends lost 3 bases and 4 bases respectively, with 13 bases between them. CDR1 LGHNA and CDR2 YSLEER come from the germline V gene. In DNA form, the CDR3 reads TGCGCCAGCAGCCATCATAACGCGGGGTACGAGCAGTACTTC. Protein product: CASSHHNAGYEQYF.

The chain employs TRBV27 and TRBJ1-1, with 8 bases lining up with TRBD1. Germline values: CDR1 MNHEY, CDR2 SMNVEV (reference sequence). CDR3 size: 15 residues. Germline trimming cut 3 bases from V and 6 bases from J; bases unmatched to any gene: 9. CDR3 bases: TGTGCCAGCAGTTTCCTTATGGACAGGGAAGCTGAAGCTTTCTTT. Translation gives CASSFLMDREAEAFF.

This chain uses TRBV15 with TRBJ1-5; the D gene is possibly TRBD1 (5 bases). V was shortened by 3 bases and J by 0 bases, with 9 bases between the two germline ends. Germline-derived CDR1 and CDR2 are LNHNV and YYDKDF (reference sequence). The CDR3 is 15 amino acids. The chain's CDR3 is CATSRGRASNQPQHF. The CDR3 bases are TGTGCCACCAGCAGGGGCAGGGCTAGCAATCAGCCCCAGCATTTT. The full variable domain, in which reference TRBV15 and TRBJ1-5 provide the parts outside the CDR3, is DAMVIQNPRYQVTQFGKPVTLSCSQTLNHNVMYWYQQKSSQAPKLLFHYYDKDFNNEADTPDNFQSRRPNTSFCFLDIRSPGLGDTAMYLCATSRGRASNQPQHFGDGTRLSIL.

This clonotype was found a few times. The gene calls are TRBV10-2 and TRBJ1-5, with D unresolved. CDR1 WSHSY and CDR2 SAAADI come from the germline V gene. The ends were cut back, 2 bases at V and 7 bases at J, with 12 bases in the middle. The CDR3 length is 14 residues. The CDR3 here is CASSEGPEWQPQHF. The DNA of the CDR3 is TGCGCCAGCAGTGAGGGGCCGGAATGGCAGCCCCAGCATTTT.

The rearrangement links TRBV27 to TRBJ1-2; D call uncertain. V lost 6 bases and J lost 1, with 15 bases in between. The CDR3 sequence is 15 residues long. Germline V gene data show CDR1 as MNHEY and CDR2 as SMNVEV (reference sequence). The CDR3 coding sequence is TGTGCCAGCAGCCTTAAAGGAGCCCTTAACTATGGCTACACCTTC. Protein sequence: CASSLKGALNYGYTF.

The chain carries TRBV7-9 and TRBJ1-5, with a possible D match to TRBD1 (5 bases). Germline V lookup: CDR1 SEHNR, CDR2 FQNEAQ (reference sequence). Trimming shortened V by 5 bases and J by 3 bases, and 11 bases separated the two germline ends. The CDR3 is 14 residues long. The chain's CDR3 is CASSPAGANQPQHF. The CDR3 bases are TGTGCCAGCAGCCCGGCCGGGGCCAATCAGCCCCAGCATTTT.

The rearrangement joins TRBV12-3 or TRBV12-4 to TRBJ1-5; D gene ambiguous. V shed 6 bases and J shed 0 bases, with 6 bases lying between them. This CDR3 is built from 13 residues. The DNA of the CDR3 is TGTGCCAGCAGGTGGAGTAGCAATCAGCCCCAGCATTTT. Translated: CASRWSSNQPQHF.

V is TRBV5-1 and J is TRBJ1-1, with 7 bases fitting TRBD1. This CDR3 comprises 14 residues. The junction had 6 bases not matched to a gene; V was cut back by 6 bases and J by 1 base. Germline CDR1 and CDR2: SGHRS and YFSETQ. The CDR3, as DNA: TGCGCCAGCACACAAGACAGGGCGAACACTGAAGCTTTCTTT. The encoded protein is CASTQDRANTEAFF.

The V gene is TRBV2, the J gene TRBJ2-4; no clear D gene. There are 15 residues in the CDR3. Trimming stripped 3 bases from V and 0 bases from J, with 9 bases between. Germline assignment: CDR1 SNHLY and CDR2 FYNNEI. This CDR3 reads CASSEDFLAKNIQYF. CDR3 DNA: TGTGCCAGCAGTGAGGATTTTTTAGCCAAAAACATTCAGTACTTC.

This clonotype was recorded a few times. The chain uses TRBV4-1 and TRBJ1-4; no firm D call. Germline CDR1 MGHRA, CDR2 YSYEKL. Trimming removed 0 bases from V and 8 bases from J, with 7 bases in between. The CDR3 runs to 13 residues. CDR3 amino acids: CASSQESWEKLFF. The CDR3, as DNA: TGCGCCAGCAGCCAAGAATCCTGGGAAAAACTGTTTTTT.

This clonotype was picked up a small number of times. This chain uses TRBV3-1 with TRBJ1-6; D remains ambiguous. This CDR3 is built from 14 residues. The V and J ends lost 3 bases and 7 bases respectively, with 10 bases between them. CDR1 is LGHDT and CDR2 is YNNKEL in the germline V gene (reference sequence). CDR3: CASSHSHVNSPLHF. DNA for the CDR3: TGTGCCAGCAGCCATAGTCATGTCAATTCACCCCTCCACTTT.

V usage is TRBV5-1 and J usage is TRBJ2-5; TRBD1 might be the D (6 bases). The CDR3 totals 14 residues. Germline V gives CDR1 SGHRS, CDR2 YFSETQ. Trimming took 0 bases from V and 2 from J, leaving 8 bases between them. The chain's CDR3 is CASSLGRGQETQYF. DNA for the CDR3: TGCGCCAGCAGCTTGGGCAGGGGTCAAGAGACCCAGTACTTC.

The CDR3: CASSPDSVTNEKLFF. CDR3 coding DNA: TGTGCCAGCAGTCCGGACAGTGTCACTAATGAAAAACTGTTTTTT. The chain links TRBV6-2 or TRBV6-3 to TRBJ1-4; tentatively, D is TRBD1 (6 bases). With 5 bases removed from V and 2 bases from J, the gap between germline ends came to 12 bases. This CDR3 has 15 amino acids. CDR1 is MNHEY, CDR2 SVGEGT, per germline.

V gene TRBV6-5 combines with J gene TRBJ1-4; D is perhaps TRBD1 (6 bases). Germline values: CDR1 MNHEY, CDR2 SVGAGI. Trimming cost V 0 bases and J 9 bases, with 8 bases left between them. There are 13 residues in the CDR3. CDR3 residues: CASSYSTGQKLFF. Here the CDR3 DNA reads TGTGCCAGCAGTTACTCAACAGGGCAAAAACTGTTTTTT.

The J gene is TRBJ2-5, the V gene TRBV12-3 or TRBV12-4, with unresolved D. The CDR3 runs 13 residues. V was trimmed by 3 bases and J by 2 bases, leaving 7 bases between them. The CDR3 sequence is CASSFAGQETQYF. CDR3 bases: TGTGCCAGCAGTTTTGCCGGTCAAGAGACCCAGTACTTC.

In its sample, this clonotype was seen a few times. This chain connects TRBV20-1 to TRBJ1-5, with D maybe TRBD1 (5 bases). The CDR3 has 14 residues. Germline CDR1 is DFQATT and CDR2 is SNEGSKA (reference sequence). V was cut by 0 bases and J by 3 bases, with 9 bases left in between. CDR3 region: CSARDLTDNQPQHF. Written as DNA, the CDR3 is TGCAGTGCTAGAGATTTGACAGACAATCAGCCCCAGCATTTT.

The chain employs TRBV5-1 and TRBJ2-3; TRBD2 matches 8 bases. V dropped 4 bases and J dropped 4; count of bases not matched to a gene: 5. CDR3 length equals 14 residues. Germline assignment: CDR1 SGHRS and CDR2 YFSETQ. CDR3 in amino acids: CASSPGGAADTQYF. CDR3 sequence (DNA): TGCGCCAGCAGCCCCGGGGGGGCGGCAGATACGCAGTATTTT.

The chain employs TRBV5-1 and TRBJ2-2, with D unresolved. Per germline, CDR1 SGHRS and CDR2 YFSETQ. Trimming stripped 0 bases from V and 0 bases from J, with 9 bases between. The CDR3 is 16 amino acids. In DNA form, the CDR3 reads TGCGCCAGCAGCTTGGTGGCCCCCGCGAACACCGGGGAGCTGTTTTTT. Amino acids: CASSLVAPANTGELFF.

The chain employs TRBV28 and TRBJ1-3, with a possible D match to TRBD1 (6 bases). The germline V and J ends were trimmed by 5 bases and 7 bases, with 18 bases remaining between them. Germline CDR1 MDHEN, CDR2 SYDVKM. This CDR3 spans 15 amino acids. In DNA form, the CDR3 reads TGTGCCAGCAGTCTCCCGGGACAACAGGCGAACACCATATATTTT. Translating gives CASSLPGQQANTIYF.

The chain joins TRBV12-3 or TRBV12-4 to TRBJ1-1, with D hard to call. Between the trimmed V and J ends, which lost 5 bases and 1 base, there was a span of 11 bases. The CDR3 runs 14 residues. CDR3 in amino acids: CASSGRDKNTEAFF. The DNA of the CDR3 is TGTGCCAGCAGTGGAAGAGACAAGAACACTGAAGCTTTCTTT.

The chain joins TRBV7-9 to TRBJ2-4; D is undetermined. The V end lost 1 base, the J end lost 0 bases, and 13 bases lay between the germline ends. The CDR3 consists of 17 residues. Germline V gene sequence: CDR1 SEHNR, CDR2 FQNEAQ (reference sequence). The CDR3 nucleotides are TGTGCCAGCAGCTTAGTTTTTCGGCCCGTAGCCAAAAACATTCAGTACTTC. This gives the protein CASSLVFRPVAKNIQYF.

This sequence joins TRBV6-2 or TRBV6-3 and TRBJ1-5; D ambiguous. The V end lost 5 bases, the J end lost 4 bases, and 12 bases lay between the germline ends. Looked up from germline, CDR1 is MNHEY and CDR2 is SVGEGT. The CDR3 runs to 14 residues. The CDR3 region has the DNA TGTGCCAGCAGTACCCTTGCGGGGAATCAGCCCCAGCATTTT. The encoded protein is CASSTLAGNQPQHF.

This clonotype was seen only a few times. The CDR3 is CASSYEGGRTEAFF. The CDR3 region has the DNA TGTGCCAGCAGTTACGAGGGAGGGAGGACTGAAGCTTTCTTT. V and J are TRBV6-6 and TRBJ1-1; D call uncertain. Trimming took off 2 bases at V and 5 bases at J, with 12 bases between the two ends. The CDR3 is made up of 14 amino acids. CDR1 MNHNY and CDR2 SVGAGI come from the germline V gene (reference sequence).

The CDR3 sequence: CSARGKRDVSNYGYTF. Written as DNA, the CDR3 is TGCAGTGCTAGAGGCAAGAGGGACGTGTCTAACTATGGCTACACCTTC. This chain joins TRBV20-1 and TRBJ1-2, with D tentatively TRBD1 (5 bases). With 1 base removed from V and 0 bases from J, the gap between germline ends came to 15 bases. CDR3 length: 16 residues. Per germline, CDR1 DFQATT and CDR2 SNEGSKA (reference sequence).

This clonotype appeared a few times. The V call is TRBV29-1, the J call TRBJ2-7; D perhaps matches TRBD2 (5 bases). V lost 7 bases and J 0 bases, leaving 13 bases between the germline ends. Per germline, CDR1 SQVTM and CDR2 ANQGSEA. The CDR3 covers 13 residues. Here the CDR3 DNA reads TGCAGCGCTACTTCGGGAAGCTCCTACGAGCAGTACTTC. Translation gives CSATSGSSYEQYF.

The rearrangement joins TRBV10-3 to TRBJ1-1; D not resolved. The CDR3 contains 12 residues. Germline CDR1 reads ENHRY; CDR2 reads SYGVKD. Trimming shortened V by 3 bases and J by 5 bases, and 7 bases separated the two germline ends. In DNA, the CDR3 is TGTGCCATCAGTGAACCGTTAACTGAAGCTTTCTTT. Protein sequence: CAISEPLTEAFF.

V is TRBV7-2 and J is TRBJ1-2; unclear D gene. The germline gives CDR1 SGHTA, CDR2 FQGNSA. Deletions cut 5 bases from V and 2 bases from J, with 15 bases between. The CDR3 length is 15 residues. CDR3 in amino acids: CASSRRTGLNYGYTF. The CDR3, as DNA: TGTGCCAGCAGCCGCCGGACCGGATTAAACTATGGCTACACCTTC. Together with reference TRBV7-2 and TRBJ1-2, the CDR3 gives the full variable domain: GAGVSQSPSNKVTEKGKDVELRCDPISGHTALYWYRQSLGQGLEFLIYFQGNSAPDKSGLPSDRFSAERTGGSVSTLTIQRTQQEDSAVYLCASSRRTGLNYGYTFGSGTRLTVV.

This clonotype has just one count. The J gene is TRBJ2-1, the V gene TRBV5-1; D not certain. CDR1 and CDR2 (germline): SGHRS, YFSETQ. The ends were cut back, 0 bases at V and 8 bases at J, with 6 bases in the middle. CDR3 length equals 12 residues. The CDR3 region is CASSLEGYEQFF. CDR3 bases: TGCGCCAGCAGCTTGGAAGGCTATGAGCAGTTCTTC.